The present T cell receptor (beta chain) was sequenced within a study of OX40 agonist ivuxolimab in advanced cancers. Study context: Previous treatment with anti-PD-1, anti-PD-L1 or anti-CTLA-4 therapy was allowed; over 35% had received some.

Findings and caveats of the study: Part of the nonresponder group also had normalized T-cell clonal expansion that was low.

Sequencing was performed with immunoSEQ multiplex PCR; in TCRdb, only in-frame clones are kept and a portion is missing. The sample consists of 65,000 to 70,000 clones, 75% to 80% of them appearing once. Researchers took blood at baseline, on cycle 4 day 1, and on cycle 7 day 1. Germline V gives CDR1 MNHNS, CDR2 SASEGT. Trimming took 7 bases from V and 4 from J, leaving 20 bases between them. The CDR3 runs to 15 residues. As regards this clone: No antigen is known for it.

This TCR came from an adult with an advanced solid tumor such as melanoma, head and neck, liver or kidney cancer. Here the sequenced sample was CD4+ or CD8+ T cells sorted from blood, taken in a trial of the OX40 agonist ivuxolimab. The chain combines TRBV6-1 with TRBJ2-7; D possibly uses TRBD1 or TRBD2 (7 bases each). This CDR3 is CASTREGNRGYEQYF. DNA for the CDR3: TGTGCCAGCACGAGGGAGGGGAACAGGGGTTACGAGCAGTACTTC.